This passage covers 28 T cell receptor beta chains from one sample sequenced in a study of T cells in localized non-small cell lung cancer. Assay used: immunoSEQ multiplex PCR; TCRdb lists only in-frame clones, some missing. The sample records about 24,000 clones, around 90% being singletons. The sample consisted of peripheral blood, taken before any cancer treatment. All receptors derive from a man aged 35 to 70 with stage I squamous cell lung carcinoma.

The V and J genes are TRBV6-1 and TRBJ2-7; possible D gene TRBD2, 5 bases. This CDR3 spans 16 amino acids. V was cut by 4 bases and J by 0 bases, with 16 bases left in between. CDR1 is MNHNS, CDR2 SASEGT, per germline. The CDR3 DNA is TGTGCCAGCAGTGCCCTAGCTAGCACGAGCTCCTACGAGCAGTACTTC. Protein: CASSALASTSSYEQYF.

Here the CDR3 reads CASSGTGAITTEQFF. CDR3 sequence (DNA): TGTGCCAGCAGTGGAACGGGGGCCATAACAACGGAGCAGTTCTTC. The chain combines TRBV2 with TRBJ2-1, with D possibly called TRBD1 or TRBD2 (6 bases each). V was pared by 4 bases and J by 10 bases, with 20 bases between. The CDR3 loop spans 15 amino acids. The V gene's germline CDR1 is SNHLY and CDR2 FYNNEI.

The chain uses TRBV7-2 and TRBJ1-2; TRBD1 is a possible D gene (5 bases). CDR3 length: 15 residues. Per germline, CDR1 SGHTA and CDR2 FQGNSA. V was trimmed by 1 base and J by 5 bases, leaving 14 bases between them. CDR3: CASSLETGLLYGYTF. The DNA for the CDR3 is TGTGCCAGCAGCTTAGAAACAGGACTCCTATATGGCTACACCTTC.

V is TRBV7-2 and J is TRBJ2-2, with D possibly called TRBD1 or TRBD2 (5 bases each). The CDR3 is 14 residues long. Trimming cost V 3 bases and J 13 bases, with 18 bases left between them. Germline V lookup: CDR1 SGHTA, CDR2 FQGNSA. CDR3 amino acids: CASSLGTVDTRLFF. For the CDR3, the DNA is TGTGCCAGCAGCTTGGGGACGGTTGACACGCGGCTGTTTTTT.

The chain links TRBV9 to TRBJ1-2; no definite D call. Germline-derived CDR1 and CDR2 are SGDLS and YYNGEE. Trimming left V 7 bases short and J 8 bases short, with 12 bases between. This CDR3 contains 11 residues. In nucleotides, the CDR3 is TGTGCCAGCTCCTCCTCCCGGGGCTACACCTTC. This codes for CASSSSRGYTF.

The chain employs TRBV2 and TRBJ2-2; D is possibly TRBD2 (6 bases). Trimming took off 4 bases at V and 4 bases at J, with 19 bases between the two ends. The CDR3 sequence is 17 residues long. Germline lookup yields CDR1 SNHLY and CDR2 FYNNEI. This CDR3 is CASSAPRGGSGTGELFF. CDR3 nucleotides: TGTGCCAGCAGTGCCCCCCGGGGAGGATCGGGCACCGGGGAGCTGTTTTTT.

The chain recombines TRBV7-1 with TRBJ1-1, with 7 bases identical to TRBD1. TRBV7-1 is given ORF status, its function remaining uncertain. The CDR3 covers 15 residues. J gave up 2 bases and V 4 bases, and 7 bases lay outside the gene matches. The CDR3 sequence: CASSLGGTANTEAFF. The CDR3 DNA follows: TGTGCCAGCAGCTTAGGAGGGACAGCTAACACTGAAGCTTTCTTT.

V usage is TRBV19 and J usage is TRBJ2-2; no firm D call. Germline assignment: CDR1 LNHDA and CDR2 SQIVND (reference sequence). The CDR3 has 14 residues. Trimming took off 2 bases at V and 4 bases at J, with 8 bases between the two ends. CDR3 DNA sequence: TGTGCCAGTAGTATACACATATCCACCGGGGAGCTGTTTTTT. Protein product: CASSIHISTGELFF.

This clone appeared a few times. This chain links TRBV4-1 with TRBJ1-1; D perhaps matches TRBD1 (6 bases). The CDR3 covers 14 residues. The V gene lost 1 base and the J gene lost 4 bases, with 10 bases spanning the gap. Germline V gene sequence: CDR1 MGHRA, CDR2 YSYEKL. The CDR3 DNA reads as TGCGCCAGCAGCCAAGGCACAGGGCGCACTGAAGCTTTCTTT. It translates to CASSQGTGRTEAFF.

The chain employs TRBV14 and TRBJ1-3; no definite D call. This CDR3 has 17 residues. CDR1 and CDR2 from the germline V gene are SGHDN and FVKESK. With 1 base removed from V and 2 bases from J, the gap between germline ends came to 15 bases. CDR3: CASSQGASTHPGNTIYF. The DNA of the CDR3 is TGTGCCAGCAGCCAAGGAGCATCGACTCATCCTGGAAACACCATATATTTT.

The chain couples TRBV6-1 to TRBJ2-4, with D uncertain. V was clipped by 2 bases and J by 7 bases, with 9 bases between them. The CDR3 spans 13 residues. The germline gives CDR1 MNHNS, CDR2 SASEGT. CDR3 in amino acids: CASSEQVTNIQYF. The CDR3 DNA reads TGTGCCAGCAGTGAACAGGTTACGAACATTCAGTACTTC.

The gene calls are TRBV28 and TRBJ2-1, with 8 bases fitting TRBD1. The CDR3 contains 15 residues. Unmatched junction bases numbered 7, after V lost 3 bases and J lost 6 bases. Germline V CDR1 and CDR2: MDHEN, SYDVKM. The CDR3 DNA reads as TGTGCCAGCAGTTTCGTAACAGGGGGTATCAATGAGCAGTTCTTC. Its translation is CASSFVTGGINEQFF.

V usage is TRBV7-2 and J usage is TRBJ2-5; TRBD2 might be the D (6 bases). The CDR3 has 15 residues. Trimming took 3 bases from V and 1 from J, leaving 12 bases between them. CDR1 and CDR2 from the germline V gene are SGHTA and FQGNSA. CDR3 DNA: TGTGCCAGCAGCTTGGGACTTGGCGGCCAAGAGACCCAGTACTTC. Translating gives CASSLGLGGQETQYF.

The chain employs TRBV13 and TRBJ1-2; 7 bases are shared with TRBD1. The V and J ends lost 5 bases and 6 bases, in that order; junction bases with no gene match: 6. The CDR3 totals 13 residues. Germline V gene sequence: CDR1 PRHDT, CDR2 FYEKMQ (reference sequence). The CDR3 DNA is TGTGCCAGCAGCGCCGGGACAGCGGATGGCTACACCTTC. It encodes CASSAGTADGYTF.

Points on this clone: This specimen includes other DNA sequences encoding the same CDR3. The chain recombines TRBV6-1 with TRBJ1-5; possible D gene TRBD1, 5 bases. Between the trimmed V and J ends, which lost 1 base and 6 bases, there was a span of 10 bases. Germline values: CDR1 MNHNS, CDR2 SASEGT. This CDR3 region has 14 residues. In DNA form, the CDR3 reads TGTGCCAGCAGTGAAGGAGGGGCGAGTCAGCCCCAGCATTTT. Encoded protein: CASSEGGASQPQHF.

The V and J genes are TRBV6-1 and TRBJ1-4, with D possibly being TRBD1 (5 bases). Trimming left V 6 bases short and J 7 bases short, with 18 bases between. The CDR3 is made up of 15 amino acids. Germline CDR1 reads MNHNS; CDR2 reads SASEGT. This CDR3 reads CASRETVPRSEKLFF. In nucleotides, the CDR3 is TGTGCCAGCAGGGAGACAGTACCGAGGTCTGAAAAACTGTTTTTT.

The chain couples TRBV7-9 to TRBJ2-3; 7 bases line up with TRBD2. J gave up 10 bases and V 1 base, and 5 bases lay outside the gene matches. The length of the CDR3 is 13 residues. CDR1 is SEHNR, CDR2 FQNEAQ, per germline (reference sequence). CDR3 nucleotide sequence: TGTGCCAGCAGCTTAGTAGGACTAGAGTCGCAGTATTTT. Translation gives CASSLVGLESQYF.

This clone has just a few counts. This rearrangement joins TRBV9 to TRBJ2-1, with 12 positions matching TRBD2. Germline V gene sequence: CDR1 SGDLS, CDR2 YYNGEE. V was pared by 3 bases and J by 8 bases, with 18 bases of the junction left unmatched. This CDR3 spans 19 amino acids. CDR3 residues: CASSDDGTSGPLTGDEQFF. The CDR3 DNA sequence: TGTGCCAGCAGCGACGATGGGACTAGCGGGCCCCTCACCGGGGATGAGCAGTTCTTC.

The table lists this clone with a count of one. The DNA of the CDR3 is TGTGCCAGCAGCTTACCTGGGAGCACTGAAGCTTTCTTT. Protein product: CASSLPGSTEAFF. V gene TRBV5-6 combines with J gene TRBJ1-1; D ambiguous. Trimming left V 2 bases short and J 4 bases short, with 9 bases between. This CDR3 contains 13 residues. Germline V gene data show CDR1 as SGHDT and CDR2 as YYEEEE.

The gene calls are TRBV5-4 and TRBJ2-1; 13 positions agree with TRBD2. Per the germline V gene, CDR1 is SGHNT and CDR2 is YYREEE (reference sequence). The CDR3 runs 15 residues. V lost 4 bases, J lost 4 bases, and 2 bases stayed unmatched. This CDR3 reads CASSRTSGGYNEQFF. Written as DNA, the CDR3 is TGTGCCAGCAGCCGGACTAGCGGGGGATACAATGAGCAGTTCTTC.

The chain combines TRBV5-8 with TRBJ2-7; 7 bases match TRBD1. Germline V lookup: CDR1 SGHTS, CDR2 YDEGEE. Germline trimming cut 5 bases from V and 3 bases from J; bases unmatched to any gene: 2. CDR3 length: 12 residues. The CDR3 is CASRRQGYEQYF. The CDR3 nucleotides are TGTGCCAGCAGGAGACAGGGCTACGAGCAGTACTTC. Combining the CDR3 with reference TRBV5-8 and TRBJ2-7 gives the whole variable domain EAGVTQSPTHLIKTRGQQATLRCSPISGHTSVYWYQQALGLGLQFLLWYDEGEERNRGNFPPRFSGRQFPNYSSELNVNALELEDSALYLCASRRQGYEQYFGPGTRLTVT.

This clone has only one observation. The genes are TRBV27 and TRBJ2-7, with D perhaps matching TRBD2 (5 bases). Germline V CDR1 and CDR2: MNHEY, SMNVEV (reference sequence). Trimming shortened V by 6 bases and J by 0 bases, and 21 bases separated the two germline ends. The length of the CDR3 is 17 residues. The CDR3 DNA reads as TGTGCCAGCAGCTTACTCGGAGGACCCCAGAGCTCCTACGAGCAGTACTTC. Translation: CASSLLGGPQSSYEQYF.

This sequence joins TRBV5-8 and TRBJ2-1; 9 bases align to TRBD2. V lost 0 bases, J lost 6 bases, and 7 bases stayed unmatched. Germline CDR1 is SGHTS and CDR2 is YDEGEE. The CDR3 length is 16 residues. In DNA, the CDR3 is TGTGCCAGCAGCTTGGAAGCGGGGGGCCGTGGCAATGAGCAGTTCTTC. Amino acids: CASSLEAGGRGNEQFF. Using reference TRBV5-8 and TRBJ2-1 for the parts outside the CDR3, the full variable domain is EAGVTQSPTHLIKTRGQQATLRCSPISGHTSVYWYQQALGLGLQFLLWYDEGEERNRGNFPPRFSGRQFPNYSSELNVNALELEDSALYLCASSLEAGGRGNEQFFGPGTRLTVL.

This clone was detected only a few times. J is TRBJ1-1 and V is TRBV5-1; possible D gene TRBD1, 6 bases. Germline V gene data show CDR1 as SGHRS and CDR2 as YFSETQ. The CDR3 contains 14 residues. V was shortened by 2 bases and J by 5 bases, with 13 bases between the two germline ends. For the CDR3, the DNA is TGCGCCAGCAGCTTCTACGGGCAGGGGACTGAAGCTTTCTTT. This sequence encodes CASSFYGQGTEAFF.

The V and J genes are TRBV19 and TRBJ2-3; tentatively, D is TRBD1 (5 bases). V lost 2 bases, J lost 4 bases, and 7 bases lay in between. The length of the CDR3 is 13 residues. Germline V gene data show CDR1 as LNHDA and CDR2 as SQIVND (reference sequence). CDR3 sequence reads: CASSIPGSDTQYF. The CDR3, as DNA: TGTGCCAGTAGTATACCAGGGTCAGATACGCAGTATTTT.

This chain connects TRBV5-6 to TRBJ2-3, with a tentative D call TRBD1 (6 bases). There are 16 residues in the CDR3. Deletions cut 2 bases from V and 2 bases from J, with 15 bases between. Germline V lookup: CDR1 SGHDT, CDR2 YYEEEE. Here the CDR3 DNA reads TGTGCCAGCAGCTTAAGGGGACATCTAATCACAGATACGCAGTATTTT. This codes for CASSLRGHLITDTQYF.

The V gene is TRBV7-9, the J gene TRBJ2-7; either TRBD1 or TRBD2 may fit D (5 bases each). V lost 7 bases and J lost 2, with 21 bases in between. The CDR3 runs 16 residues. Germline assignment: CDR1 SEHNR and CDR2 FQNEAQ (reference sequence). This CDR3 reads CASILGRKGTTYEQYF. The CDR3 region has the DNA TGTGCCAGCATCCTGGGGAGAAAAGGGACCACCTACGAGCAGTACTTC.

The CDR3 DNA is TGTGCCAGCAGCCGCAAAGGGGAAGGGGGGCGTACCGGGGAGCTGTTTTTT. Translation gives CASSRKGEGGRTGELFF. V is TRBV4-2 and J is TRBJ2-2, with D perhaps assigned TRBD1 or TRBD2 (6 bases each). V was pared by 4 bases and J by 5 bases, with 20 bases between. There are 17 residues in the CDR3. Germline CDR1 is LGHNA and CDR2 is YNFKEQ.